Listed below are T cell receptor beta chains from one sample, sequenced in a study of blood T cell repertoires in COVID-19. The table came from immunoSEQ multiplex PCR; TCRdb's copy has only in-frame clones and leaves some out. The repertoire holds fewer than 300,000 clones, with over 75% as singletons. Sample: peripheral blood. The receptor source for this set is a man aged 50-59 years with active or convalescent COVID-19. Both conserved end residues are part of each CDR3. Fields, in order: clone size, V gene, J gene, CDR3 protein. Size values are once, few and many counts, or a class for expanded clones, and some rows have none.

clone size: .; V gene: TRBV3-1/TRBV3-2; J gene: TRBJ2-3; CDR3 protein: CASSKVQRFTDTQYF
clone size: once; V gene: TRBV2; J gene: TRBJ1-1; CDR3 protein: CAGRRVNTEAFF
clone size: .; V gene: TRBV19; J gene: TRBJ1-2; CDR3 protein: CASSSPGQGAPYGYTF
clone size: .; V gene: TRBV27; J gene: TRBJ1-6; CDR3 protein: CASTQTGTFGSPLHF
clone size: once; V gene: TRBV27; J gene: TRBJ1-4; CDR3 protein: CASRRKGTETTNEKLFF
clone size: .; V gene: TRBV7-9; J gene: TRBJ2-7; CDR3 protein: CASSRSREYDEQYF
clone size: .; V gene: TRBV9; J gene: TRBJ2-1; CDR3 protein: CASSVGGAGAGNEQFF
clone size: .; V gene: TRBV27; J gene: TRBJ2-1; CDR3 protein: CASSSDQGGNEQFF
clone size: .; V gene: TRBV28; J gene: TRBJ2-7; CDR3 protein: CASRVGTDDEQYF
clone size: .; V gene: TRBV18; J gene: TRBJ1-1; CDR3 protein: CASSQGVEGTEAFF
clone size: .; V gene: TRBV19; J gene: TRBJ1-5; CDR3 protein: CASSIRTGPQPQHF
clone size: few; V gene: TRBV11-1; J gene: TRBJ1-2; CDR3 protein: CASSPPHGGVDGYTF
clone size: .; V gene: TRBV29-1; J gene: TRBJ2-1; CDR3 protein: CSVAAGASYNEQFF
clone size: .; V gene: TRBV9; J gene: TRBJ1-2; CDR3 protein: CASSTKETGNYGYTF
clone size: .; V gene: TRBV2; J gene: TRBJ2-3; CDR3 protein: CASSVQGYADTQYF
clone size: .; V gene: TRBV7-2; J gene: TRBJ2-3; CDR3 protein: CASSPQSGTGKDTQYF
clone size: .; V gene: TRBV24-1; J gene: TRBJ1-3; CDR3 protein: CATSDLREPDTIYF
clone size: .; V gene: TRBV29-1; J gene: TRBJ2-3; CDR3 protein: CSVDLAASTDTQYF
clone size: .; V gene: TRBV7-9; J gene: TRBJ1-6; CDR3 protein: CASSYGQGGDNSPLHF
clone size: .; V gene: TRBV20-1; J gene: TRBJ2-2; CDR3 protein: CSASQTGELFF